Sequencing of this T cell receptor (beta chain) was carried out in a study of blood T cell repertoires in COVID-19. On the study more broadly: Collection of acute and convalescent COVID-19 samples took place in the United States, Italy and Spain. Sources were T cells, B-cell-depleted T cells, or PBMCs; the material itself was cDNA or gDNA.

Study processing details: Using reference gene primer amplification, nucleated cell counts were estimated. Produced via immunoSEQ multiplex PCR; TCRdb's table is partial and in-frame only. The V and J calls and clone size are taken from that table; D and trimming were inferred from the DNA. The table records a few hundred thousand clones, about 91% of them present only once. V lost 3 bases and J lost 4, with 25 bases in between. Germline-derived CDR1 and CDR2 are SGDLS and YYNGEE. CDR3 length: 19 residues. The clonotype was recovered from a woman in her thirties who had recovered from COVID-19. The sample was peripheral blood. The chain combines TRBV9 with TRBJ2-2; D may be TRBD2 (6 bases). The CDR3 sequence is CASSGDWWGERNITGELFF. In DNA form, the CDR3 reads TGTGCCAGCAGCGGCGATTGGTGGGGGGAAAGAAATATCACCGGGGAGCTGTTTTTT.